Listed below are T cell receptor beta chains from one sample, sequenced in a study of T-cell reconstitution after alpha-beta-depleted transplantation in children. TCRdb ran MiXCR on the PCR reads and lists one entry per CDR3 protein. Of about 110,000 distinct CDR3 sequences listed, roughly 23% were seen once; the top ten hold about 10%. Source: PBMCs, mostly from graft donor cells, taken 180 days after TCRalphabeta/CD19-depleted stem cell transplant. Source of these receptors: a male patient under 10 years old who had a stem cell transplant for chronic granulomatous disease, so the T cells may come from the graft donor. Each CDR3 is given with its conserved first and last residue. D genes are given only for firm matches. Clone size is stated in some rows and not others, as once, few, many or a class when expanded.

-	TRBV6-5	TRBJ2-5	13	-	CASSSDRIETQYF	TGTGCCAGCAGTTCCGACAGGATAGAGACCCAGTACTTC
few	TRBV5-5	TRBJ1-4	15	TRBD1	CASSFLRGQNEKLFF	TGTGCCAGCAGCTTTCTAAGGGGACAGAATGAAAAACTGTTTTTT
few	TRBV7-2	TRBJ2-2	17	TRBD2	CASSLTSGRINTGELFF	TGTGCCAGCAGCTTAACTAGCGGGAGGATCAACACCGGGGAGCTGTTTTTT
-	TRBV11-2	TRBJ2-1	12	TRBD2	CASSLSGREQFF	TGTGCCAGCAGCCTTAGCGGGAGGGAGCAGTTCTTC
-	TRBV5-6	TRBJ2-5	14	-	CASSLVSGRETQYF	TGTGCCAGCAGCTTGGTATCAGGGAGAGAGACCCAGTACTTC
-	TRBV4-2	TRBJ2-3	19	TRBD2	CASSQVRTSGPEGGDTQYF	TGTGCCAGCAGCCAAGTGCGGACTAGCGGACCGGAAGGGGGAGATACGCAGTATTTT
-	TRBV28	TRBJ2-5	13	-	CASSFQGRETQYF	TGTGCCAGCAGTTTCCAGGGGAGAGAGACCCAGTACTTC
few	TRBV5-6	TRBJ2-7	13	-	CASSLIANYEQYF	TGTGCCAGCAGCTTAATCGCGAACTACGAGCAGTACTTC
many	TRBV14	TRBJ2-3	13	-	CASRPTSTDTQYF	TGTGCCAGCCGCCCAACAAGCACAGATACGCAGTATTTT
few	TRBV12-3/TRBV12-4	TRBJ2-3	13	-	CASRKEITDTQYF	TGTGCCAGCAGGAAAGAGATCACAGATACGCAGTATTTT
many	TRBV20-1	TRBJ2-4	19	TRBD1	CSARDETRGQRTVKNIQYF	TGCAGTGCTAGAGATGAGACCAGGGGGCAAAGGACTGTAAAAAACATTCAGTACTTC
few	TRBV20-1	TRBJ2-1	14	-	CSARTLSSYNEQFF	TGCAGTGCTAGGACACTGAGCTCCTACAATGAGCAGTTCTTC
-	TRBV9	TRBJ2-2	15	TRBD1	CASSDRGSNTGELFF	TGTGCCAGCAGTGACAGGGGGTCGAACACCGGGGAGCTGTTTTTT
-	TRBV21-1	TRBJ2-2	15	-	CASSNYGQHTGELFF	TGTGCCAGCAGCAACTACGGACAGCACACCGGGGAGCTGTTTTTT
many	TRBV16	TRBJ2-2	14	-	CASSLSPSTGELFF	TGTGCCAGCAGCCTTTCCCCGAGCACCGGGGAGCTGTTTTTT
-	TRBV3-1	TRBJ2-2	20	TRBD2	CASSQASSGDPYWVRGELFF	TGTGCCAGCAGCCAAGCGTCTAGCGGGGACCCATATTGGGTTAGAGGGGAGCTGTTTTTT
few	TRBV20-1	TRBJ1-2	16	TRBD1	CSASPGTGSGNYGYTF	TGCAGTGCTAGTCCCGGGACAGGGAGCGGGAACTATGGCTACACCTTC
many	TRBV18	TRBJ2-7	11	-	CASSDSYEQYF	TGTGCCAGCTCTGACTCCTACGAGCAGTACTTC
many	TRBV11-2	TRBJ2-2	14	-	CASSLGHNTGELFF	TGTGCCAGCAGCTTAGGTCATAACACCGGGGAGCTGTTTTTT
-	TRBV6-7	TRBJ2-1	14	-	CASKGGAPFNEQFF	TGTGCCAGCAAGGGCGGGGCCCCTTTTAATGAGCAGTTCTTC
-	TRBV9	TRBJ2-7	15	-	CASSVGPTQAYEQYF	TGTGCCAGCAGCGTAGGTCCGACGCAGGCCTACGAGCAGTACTTC
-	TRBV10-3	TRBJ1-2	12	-	CAISTGIYGYTF	TGTGCCATCAGCACAGGGATCTATGGCTACACCTTC
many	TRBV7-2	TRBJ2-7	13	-	CASSLRTVQEQYF	TGTGCCAGCAGCTTACGGACAGTTCAGGAGCAGTACTTC
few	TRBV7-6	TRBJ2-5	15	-	CASRPTWTTQETQYF	TGTGCCAGCAGACCAACCTGGACAACTCAAGAGACCCAGTACTTC
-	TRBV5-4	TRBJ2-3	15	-	CASSLGGLGTDTQYF	TGTGCCAGCAGCTTGGGGGGCCTCGGCACAGATACGCAGTATTTT
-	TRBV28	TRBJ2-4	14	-	CASRGILAKNIQYF	TGTGCCAGCAGGGGGATTCTAGCCAAAAACATTCAGTACTTC
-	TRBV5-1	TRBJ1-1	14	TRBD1	CASSSGTGGTEAFF	TGCGCCAGCAGCTCTGGGACAGGGGGCACTGAAGCTTTCTTT
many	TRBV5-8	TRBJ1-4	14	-	CASSLLPGGEKLFF	TGTGCCAGCAGCTTACTTCCGGGGGGTGAAAAACTGTTTTTT
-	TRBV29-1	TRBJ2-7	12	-	CSVEGNTYEQYF	TGCAGCGTTGAAGGCAACACCTACGAGCAGTACTTC
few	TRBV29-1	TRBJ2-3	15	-	CSVRVRGVSTDTQYF	TGCAGCGTCCGCGTACGGGGAGTAAGCACAGATACGCAGTATTTT
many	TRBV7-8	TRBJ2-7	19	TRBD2	CASSLGAGLAGISSYEQYF	TGTGCCAGCAGCTTGGGGGCGGGACTAGCGGGGATTAGCTCCTACGAGCAGTACTTC
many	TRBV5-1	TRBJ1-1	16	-	CASSLVPLEDYTEAFF	TGCGCCAGCAGCTTGGTACCCCTGGAGGACTACACTGAAGCTTTCTTT
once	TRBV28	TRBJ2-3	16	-	CASTSTGTSITDTQYF	TGTGCCAGCACCTCAACAGGGACAAGTATCACAGATACGCAGTATTTT
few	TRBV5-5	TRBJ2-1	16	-	CASSTLDWSSYNEQFF	TGTGCCAGCAGCACCCTGGACTGGAGCTCCTACAATGAGCAGTTCTTC
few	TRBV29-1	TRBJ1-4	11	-	CSTYWEEKLFF	TGCAGCACCTATTGGGAGGAAAAACTGTTTTTT
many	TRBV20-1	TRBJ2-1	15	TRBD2	CSARRTSGSYNEQFF	TGCAGTGCTAGACGGACTAGCGGTTCCTACAATGAGCAGTTCTTC
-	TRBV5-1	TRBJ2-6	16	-	CASSVYGSSGANVLTF	TGCGCCAGCAGCGTCTACGGGAGCTCTGGGGCCAACGTCCTGACTTTC